Below, 27 T cell receptor beta chains from the same sample are listed, as sequenced in a study of T cells in localized non-small cell lung cancer. This table comes from immunoSEQ multiplex PCR, and its TCRdb copy is limited to in-frame clones, with some not included. The sample consists of about 43,000 clones, roughly 90% of them appearing once. The sequenced sample was PBMCs, obtained before any cancer treatment. The receptors were sampled from a woman aged 35-70 years with stage II lung adenocarcinoma.

The chain has TRBV9 and TRBJ2-1; the match to TRBD2 covers 10 bases. The germline V gene encodes CDR1 SGDLS and CDR2 YYNGEE. Unmatched junction bases numbered 12, after V lost 5 bases and J lost 4 bases. This CDR3 has 17 residues. The CDR3 region has the DNA TGTGCCAGCAGTCAACCTGTCGGGACTAGCGTATACAATGAGCAGTTCTTC. Its translation is CASSQPVGTSVYNEQFF.

The gene calls are TRBV5-4 and TRBJ1-2; 7 bases align to TRBD1. V trimming: 4 bases; J trimming: 2 bases; junction bases outside the gene matches: 5. Germline-derived CDR1 and CDR2 are SGHNT and YYREEE (reference sequence). This CDR3 is 14 amino acids long. The CDR3 DNA reads TGTGCCAGCAGCAGTACGACAGGGAACTATGGCTACACCTTC. It codes for CASSSTTGNYGYTF.

This chain uses TRBV28 with TRBJ1-1; D gene unclear. This CDR3 is 16 amino acids long. V was trimmed by 7 bases and J by 7 bases, leaving 25 bases between them. Germline assignment: CDR1 MDHEN and CDR2 SYDVKM. The CDR3 protein is CASTPLLLALPGEAFF. Here the CDR3 DNA reads TGTGCCAGCACCCCTCTCCTCTTGGCCCTGCCTGGTGAAGCTTTCTTT.

This chain joins TRBV10-1 and TRBJ1-1, with D maybe TRBD1 (5 bases). Looked up from germline, CDR1 is WNHNN and CDR2 is SYGVQD (reference sequence). This CDR3 contains 12 residues. Trimming stripped 0 bases from V and 6 bases from J, with 5 bases between. The DNA for the CDR3 is TGCGCCAGCAGTGAGTCGGGGGCTGAAGCTTTCTTT. Translating gives CASSESGAEAFF.

The V and J genes are TRBV29-1 and TRBJ1-1, with D possibly being TRBD1 (6 bases). V was pared by 4 bases and J by 5 bases, with 11 bases between. The CDR3 runs to 12 residues. Germline assignment: CDR1 SQVTM and CDR2 ANQGSEA. This CDR3 is CSVVGGGTEAFF. Here the CDR3 DNA reads TGCAGCGTTGTAGGGGGAGGAACTGAAGCTTTCTTT.

V and J are TRBV4-2 and TRBJ2-1, with D perhaps TRBD2 (6 bases). This CDR3 region has 16 residues. From germline, CDR1 is LGHNA and CDR2 YNFKEQ. Trimming stripped 0 bases from V and 5 bases from J, with 14 bases between. The CDR3 sequence is CASSQDQGLDNNEQFF. In DNA form, the CDR3 reads TGTGCCAGCAGCCAAGACCAGGGACTTGATAACAATGAGCAGTTCTTC.

The chain joins TRBV7-2 to TRBJ2-1; D is uncertain. V shed 1 base and J shed 4 bases, with 11 bases lying between them. CDR1 is SGHTA, CDR2 FQGNSA, per germline. This CDR3 region has 15 residues. CDR3 amino acids: CASSLGVALYNEQFF. Written as DNA, the CDR3 is TGTGCCAGCAGCTTAGGAGTGGCGCTGTACAATGAGCAGTTCTTC.

The table lists this clone with a count of one. V usage is TRBV19 and J usage is TRBJ1-4; tentatively, D is TRBD1 (5 bases). Trimming took off 7 bases at V and 4 bases at J, with 22 bases between the two ends. The CDR3 covers 17 residues. The V gene's germline CDR1 is LNHDA and CDR2 SQIVND (reference sequence). CDR3 in amino acids: CASNTLNRGRDNEKLFF. The CDR3 DNA follows: TGTGCCAGTAACACCTTAAACCGGGGCAGGGATAATGAAAAACTGTTTTTT.

The CDR3 coding sequence is TGTGCCAGTAGTAAGGGATATAGCAATCAGCCCCAGCATTTT. Amino acids: CASSKGYSNQPQHF. The gene calls are TRBV19 and TRBJ1-5; D is ambiguous. The germline V gene has CDR1 LNHDA and CDR2 SQIVND (reference sequence). V lost 4 bases to trimming and J lost 0 bases, with 7 bases between them. CDR3 size: 14 residues.

The V and J genes are TRBV7-6 and TRBJ2-3; D gene ambiguous. V lost 3 bases, J lost 4 bases, and 5 bases lay in between. Per germline, CDR1 SGHVS and CDR2 FNYEAQ. The CDR3 sequence is 12 residues long. CDR3: CASSFMADTQYF. The CDR3 nucleotides read TGTGCCAGCAGCTTTATGGCAGATACGCAGTATTTT.

The CDR3 nucleotides are TGCAGCGCCGGAGGGGGGGCGAGTCAGCCCCAGCATTTT. Its protein is CSAGGGASQPQHF. The chain combines TRBV29-1 with TRBJ1-5; D is possibly TRBD1 (6 bases). The CDR3 sequence is 13 residues long. Deletions cut 7 bases from V and 6 bases from J, with 16 bases between. CDR1 and CDR2 (germline): SQVTM, ANQGSEA.

The CDR3 reads CASNPGSTDTQYF. The DNA for the CDR3 is TGTGCCAGCAATCCGGGGAGCACAGATACGCAGTATTTT. This chain joins TRBV6-5 and TRBJ2-3; D is possibly TRBD2 (5 bases). The V end lost 7 bases, the J end lost 0 bases, and 8 bases lay between the germline ends. Germline CDR1 is MNHEY and CDR2 is SVGAGI. The CDR3 extends over 13 amino acids.

This chain links TRBV6-6 with TRBJ1-5, with 8 bases fitting TRBD1. After removal of 4 bases from V and 1 base from J, the junction contained 6 bases not matched to a gene. CDR3 length: 16 residues. Germline V gives CDR1 MNHNY, CDR2 SVGAGI (reference sequence). This CDR3 is CASSSGQGWSNQPQHF. For the CDR3, the DNA is TGTGCCAGCAGTTCCGGACAGGGTTGGAGCAATCAGCCCCAGCATTTT.

V and J are TRBV6-1 and TRBJ2-1; TRBD2 aligns across 12 bases. The CDR3 has 15 amino acids. CDR1 and CDR2 from the germline V gene are MNHNS and SASEGT. Losses at the gene ends were 2 bases for V and 7 bases for J; bases not matched to a gene: 3. CDR3 loop: CASSELAGGLNEQFF. Written as DNA, the CDR3 is TGTGCCAGCAGTGAACTAGCGGGAGGGTTAAATGAGCAGTTCTTC.

CDR3 in amino acids: CAISSGTATYEQYF. DNA for the CDR3: TGTGCCATCAGCTCCGGGACAGCAACCTACGAGCAGTACTTC. The chain combines TRBV10-3 with TRBJ2-5; 7 nucleotides align to TRBD1. The J call is in doubt because the DNA end fits TRBJ2-7 better. Germline assignment: CDR1 ENHRY and CDR2 SYGVKD. The CDR3 spans 14 residues.

This chain links TRBV6-1 with TRBJ1-2, with 7 bases identical to TRBD1. The germline V gene has CDR1 MNHNS and CDR2 SASEGT. The CDR3 totals 16 residues. Germline trimming cut 4 bases from V and 4 bases from J; bases unmatched to any gene: 12. CDR3 amino acids: CASSANRQGWSYGYTF. In DNA form, the CDR3 reads TGTGCCAGCAGTGCAAATCGACAGGGTTGGTCCTATGGCTACACCTTC.

The genes are TRBV7-6 and TRBJ2-3; a weak D match, TRBD2 (6 bases). The V end was cut by 2 bases, the J end by 0 bases, with 12 bases between. Germline assignment: CDR1 SGHVS and CDR2 FNYEAQ. This CDR3 has 16 residues. CDR3 residues: CASSLTGLTSTDTQYF. In DNA, the CDR3 is TGTGCCAGCAGCTTAACGGGACTCACTAGCACAGATACGCAGTATTTT.

V gene TRBV7-3 combines with J gene TRBJ1-6; 8 bases map to TRBD1. The CDR3 is made up of 16 amino acids. Germline V CDR1 and CDR2: SGHTA, FQGTGA. V trimming: 3 bases; J trimming: 8 bases; junction bases outside the gene matches: 9. CDR3 loop: CASSFKGQGSYSPLHF. In DNA form, the CDR3 reads TGTGCCAGCAGCTTCAAAGGACAGGGAAGTTATTCACCCCTCCACTTT.

This sequence joins TRBV2 and TRBJ2-1; tentatively, D is TRBD1 or TRBD2 (5 bases each). CDR1 is SNHLY, CDR2 FYNNEI, per germline. This CDR3 has 14 amino acids. Trimming shortened V by 8 bases and J by 6 bases, and 17 bases separated the two germline ends. The CDR3 protein is CASRTGTFFNEQFF. CDR3 DNA sequence: TGTGCCAGCCGAACGGGGACCTTCTTCAATGAGCAGTTCTTC. Using reference TRBV2 and TRBJ2-1 for the parts outside the CDR3, the full variable domain is EPEVTQTPSHQVTQMGQEVILRCVPISNHLYFYWYRQILGQKVEFLVSFYNNEISEKSEIFDDQFSVERPDGSNFTLKIRSTKLEDSAMYFCASRTGTFFNEQFFGPGTRLTVL.

V usage is TRBV5-1 and J usage is TRBJ2-1, with 12 nucleotides matching TRBD2. The germline V gene encodes CDR1 SGHRS and CDR2 YFSETQ. This CDR3 region has 17 residues. V lost 0 bases to trimming and J lost 0 bases; unmatched junction nucleotides: 1. This chain's CDR3 is CASSLELAGGSYNEQFF. The DNA for the CDR3 is TGCGCCAGCAGCTTGGAACTAGCGGGAGGCTCCTACAATGAGCAGTTCTTC. The variable domain in full, completed from reference TRBV5-1 and TRBJ2-1, reads KAGVTQTPRYLIKTRGQQVTLSCSPISGHRSVSWYQQTPGQGLQFLFEYFSETQRNKGNFPGRFSGRQFSNSRSEMNVSTLELGDSALYLCASSLELAGGSYNEQFFGPGTRLTVL.

The chain couples TRBV4-2 to TRBJ2-1; no clear D gene. The CDR3 runs to 12 residues. Germline CDR1 and CDR2: LGHNA and YNFKEQ. Deletions cut 4 bases from V and 8 bases from J, with 9 bases between. The CDR3 protein is CASSPEEHEQFF. CDR3 bases: TGTGCCAGCAGCCCTGAGGAACATGAGCAGTTCTTC.

V usage is TRBV5-1 and J usage is TRBJ2-3; D not resolved. Trimming shortened V by 2 bases and J by 6 bases, and 25 bases separated the two germline ends. The CDR3 extends over 18 amino acids. Germline V gives CDR1 SGHRS, CDR2 YFSETQ. CDR3 region: CASSFPSYERKGRDTQYF. DNA for the CDR3: TGCGCCAGCAGCTTTCCTAGTTACGAGAGGAAGGGTCGGGATACGCAGTATTTT.

V and J are TRBV4-2 and TRBJ1-1, with D uncertain. This CDR3 spans 14 amino acids. CDR1 LGHNA and CDR2 YNFKEQ come from the germline V gene. V was cut by 0 bases and J by 3 bases, with 8 bases left in between. Written as DNA, the CDR3 is TGTGCCAGCAGCCAAGAGACGACCTACACTGAAGCTTTCTTT. It encodes CASSQETTYTEAFF.

The chain joins TRBV28 to TRBJ2-2, with D perhaps matching TRBD1 or TRBD2 (5 bases each). Between the trimmed V and J ends, which lost 7 bases and 4 bases, there was a span of 10 bases. CDR3 length: 13 residues. Germline loops: CDR1 MDHEN, CDR2 SYDVKM. The CDR3 nucleotides are TGTGCCAGCACCCCGGGGCCCACCGGGGAGCTGTTTTTT. Its protein is CASTPGPTGELFF. Full variable domain (missing parts from reference TRBV28 and TRBJ2-2): DVKVTQSSRYLVKRTGEKVFLECVQDMDHENMFWYRQDPGLGLRLIYFSYDVKMKEKGDIPEGYSVSREKKERFSLILESASTNQTSMYLCASTPGPTGELFFGEGSRLTVL.

The V gene is TRBV19, the J gene TRBJ1-2, with 10 bases fitting TRBD1. The trim removed 8 bases at V and 2 bases at J, leaving 5 bases unmatched. The CDR3 is made up of 14 amino acids. Germline CDR1 reads LNHDA; CDR2 reads SQIVND (reference sequence). CDR3 residues: CASLPGQGNYGYTF. The CDR3 DNA reads TGTGCCAGTCTACCGGGACAGGGGAACTATGGCTACACCTTC. The variable domain in full, with the rest retrieved from reference TRBV19 and TRBJ1-2, is DGGITQSPKYLFRKEGQNVTLSCEQNLNHDAMYWYRQDPGQGLRLIYYSQIVNDFQKGDIAEGYSVSREKKESFPLTVTSAQKNPTAFYLCASLPGQGNYGYTFGSGTRLTVV.

The chain recombines TRBV6-5 with TRBJ1-4, with a weak D call TRBD1 (6 bases). The germline CDR1 and CDR2 sequences are MNHEY and SVGAGI. Trimming pared 0 bases from V and 9 bases from J, leaving 17 bases between. The CDR3 has 16 residues. The CDR3 nucleotides are TGTGCCAGCAGTTACTCGTTTAGAGGGACAACAAAAAAACTGTTTTTT. Translation gives CASSYSFRGTTKKLFF.

The chain uses TRBV6-5 and TRBJ1-1, with D possibly matching TRBD1 (6 bases). Germline CDR1 reads MNHEY; CDR2 reads SVGAGI. The CDR3 loop spans 11 amino acids. Trimming removed 4 bases from V and 10 bases from J, with 10 bases in between. CDR3 coding DNA: TGTGCCAGCAGTTTAGGGGGTTCAGCTTTCTTT. Translation: CASSLGGSAFF.